Listed below are T cell receptor beta chains from one sample, sequenced in a study of beta chain features in type 1 diabetes. Some clones are missing from TCRdb's copy, which holds only in-frame ones; the method was immunoSEQ multiplex PCR. Found here are approximately 250,000 clones, roughly 15% of them singletons; the top ten hold around 0.03%. The sequenced sample was naive CD4+ T cells from blood. The receptor source for this set is a woman in her thirties or forties in good health. Each CDR3 is given with its conserved first and last residue. Each record gives: clone size, D gene, J gene, V gene, CDR3 protein, CDR3 DNA. A D gene is named only where the DNA matches it firmly. Part of the rows lack a size; the others show once, few, many or a class for expanded clones.

abundance: NA
d_gene: TRBD2
j_gene: TRBJ2-1
v_gene: TRBV4-1
CDR3aa: CASSRPGEGSYNEQFF
CDR3nt: TGCGCCAGCAGCCGTCCCGGGGAGGGAAGCTACAATGAGCAGTTCTTC

abundance: few
d_gene: NA
j_gene: TRBJ2-1
v_gene: TRBV5-1
CDR3aa: CASSIPPGQTRDYNEQFF
CDR3nt: TGCGCCAGCAGCATTCCCCCGGGACAAACCCGCGATTACAATGAGCAGTTCTTC

abundance: few
d_gene: NA
j_gene: TRBJ1-3
v_gene: TRBV5-6
CDR3aa: CASSSDTSSGNTIYF
CDR3nt: TGTGCCAGCAGCTCCGACACGAGCTCTGGAAACACCATATATTTT

abundance: few
d_gene: NA
j_gene: TRBJ2-7
v_gene: TRBV15
CDR3aa: CATSKRQESYEQYF
CDR3nt: TGTGCCACCAGCAAGCGACAGGAATCCTACGAGCAGTACTTC

abundance: NA
d_gene: NA
j_gene: TRBJ1-2
v_gene: TRBV4-1
CDR3aa: CASSQRMGSDYYGYTF
CDR3nt: TGCGCCAGCAGTCAACGAATGGGGTCGGACTACTATGGCTACACCTTC

abundance: NA
d_gene: TRBD2
j_gene: TRBJ2-1
v_gene: TRBV7-2
CDR3aa: CASSLRGGNEQFF
CDR3nt: TGTGCCAGCAGCTTGCGGGGGGGTAATGAGCAGTTCTTC

abundance: few
d_gene: TRBD1
j_gene: TRBJ2-7
v_gene: TRBV7-2
CDR3aa: CASSSTGTGGSHEQYF
CDR3nt: TGTGCCAGCAGCTCTACCGGGACAGGGGGCTCCCACGAGCAGTACTTC

abundance: NA
d_gene: TRBD2
j_gene: TRBJ2-5
v_gene: TRBV10-3
CDR3aa: CAITGLAGLQETQYF
CDR3nt: TGTGCCATCACTGGACTAGCGGGGCTCCAAGAGACCCAGTACTTC

abundance: NA
d_gene: NA
j_gene: TRBJ1-1
v_gene: TRBV18
CDR3aa: CASSPQLGQKGNTEAFF
CDR3nt: TGTGCCAGCTCACCCCAGCTCGGACAGAAGGGGAACACTGAAGCTTTCTTT

abundance: few
d_gene: TRBD2
j_gene: TRBJ2-5
v_gene: TRBV11-2
CDR3aa: CASSPRGSSGSGWETQYF
CDR3nt: TGTGCCAGCAGCCCTAGGGGCTCTAGCGGGTCAGGCTGGGAGACCCAGTACTTC

abundance: few
d_gene: TRBD1
j_gene: TRBJ2-3
v_gene: TRBV6-6
CDR3aa: CASRRNVGTGTDTQYF
CDR3nt: TGTGCCAGCAGGAGGAACGTGGGGACAGGAACAGATACGCAGTATTTT

abundance: few
d_gene: NA
j_gene: TRBJ1-2
v_gene: TRBV29-1
CDR3aa: CSVEDREQAYGYTF
CDR3nt: TGCAGCGTTGAAGATCGAGAACAGGCCTATGGCTACACCTTC

abundance: many
d_gene: NA
j_gene: TRBJ1-3
v_gene: TRBV29-1
CDR3aa: CSVAQDMNTIYF
CDR3nt: TGCAGCGTTGCTCAGGACATGAACACCATATATTTT

abundance: few
d_gene: NA
j_gene: TRBJ2-5
v_gene: TRBV2
CDR3aa: CASSEEQTQYF
CDR3nt: TGTGCCAGCAGTGAAGAGCAGACCCAGTACTTC

abundance: few
d_gene: NA
j_gene: TRBJ2-5
v_gene: TRBV7-8
CDR3aa: CASSLQGTAQETQYF
CDR3nt: TGTGCCAGCAGCTTGCAAGGTACAGCCCAAGAGACCCAGTACTTC

abundance: NA
d_gene: TRBD2
j_gene: TRBJ2-1
v_gene: TRBV2
CDR3aa: CASNRPLAENEQFF
CDR3nt: TGTGCCAGCAACCGACCGCTAGCGGAGAATGAGCAGTTCTTC

abundance: NA
d_gene: TRBD1
j_gene: TRBJ2-7
v_gene: TRBV6-5
CDR3aa: CASSYTGQVYEQYF
CDR3nt: TGTGCCAGCAGTTACACCGGACAGGTCTACGAGCAGTACTTC

abundance: NA
d_gene: NA
j_gene: TRBJ1-6
v_gene: TRBV11-2
CDR3aa: CASSPRGGPPNSPLHF
CDR3nt: TGTGCCAGCAGCCCCAGGGGAGGGCCGCCAAATTCACCCCTCCACTTT

abundance: NA
d_gene: NA
j_gene: TRBJ1-6
v_gene: TRBV25-1
CDR3aa: CASSGRQVGRLHF
CDR3nt: TGTGCCAGCAGTGGACGACAGGTCGGGAGGCTCCACTTT

abundance: NA
d_gene: TRBD2
j_gene: TRBJ2-5
v_gene: TRBV2
CDR3aa: CASSEGGLAGEPTRTQYF
CDR3nt: TGTGCCAGCAGTGAAGGGGGACTAGCGGGGGAGCCAACCCGGACCCAGTACTTC

abundance: NA
d_gene: TRBD1
j_gene: TRBJ2-7
v_gene: TRBV6-6
CDR3aa: CASRGAGTGGLNEQYF
CDR3nt: TGTGCCAGCAGGGGGGCGGGGACAGGGGGGCTGAACGAGCAGTACTTC

abundance: few
d_gene: NA
j_gene: TRBJ2-5
v_gene: TRBV29-1
CDR3aa: CSVRRSGVYQETQYF
CDR3nt: TGCAGCGTCCGCCGGTCAGGGGTGTACCAAGAGACCCAGTACTTC

abundance: NA
d_gene: TRBD1
j_gene: TRBJ2-5
v_gene: TRBV6-5
CDR3aa: CASSWTGRWGQETQYF
CDR3nt: TGTGCCAGCAGTTGGACAGGGAGATGGGGCCAAGAGACCCAGTACTTC

abundance: few
d_gene: TRBD2
j_gene: TRBJ2-3
v_gene: TRBV18
CDR3aa: CASSPRTSGGARPDTQYF
CDR3nt: TGTGCCAGCTCACCCCGGACTAGCGGGGGGGCAAGGCCAGATACGCAGTATTTT

abundance: NA
d_gene: NA
j_gene: TRBJ1-5
v_gene: TRBV6-5
CDR3aa: CASSRRGGPQHF
CDR3nt: TGTGCCAGCAGTCGGAGGGGAGGACCCCAGCATTTT

abundance: NA
d_gene: NA
j_gene: TRBJ1-3
v_gene: TRBV27
CDR3aa: CASVGGAENTIYF
CDR3nt: TGTGCCAGCGTGGGGGGGGCCGAAAACACCATATATTTT

abundance: NA
d_gene: NA
j_gene: TRBJ1-1
v_gene: TRBV19
CDR3aa: CASRRNTEAFF
CDR3nt: TGTGCCAGTAGGAGAAACACTGAAGCTTTCTTT

abundance: few
d_gene: NA
j_gene: TRBJ1-2
v_gene: TRBV7-9
CDR3aa: CASSFEGVYGYTF
CDR3nt: TGTGCCAGCAGCTTCGAGGGGGTCTATGGCTACACCTTC

abundance: NA
d_gene: TRBD1
j_gene: TRBJ2-1
v_gene: TRBV5-6
CDR3aa: CASSFGTESYNEQFF
CDR3nt: TGTGCCAGCAGCTTCGGGACAGAATCCTACAATGAGCAGTTCTTC

abundance: many
d_gene: TRBD1
j_gene: TRBJ2-2
v_gene: TRBV4-3
CDR3aa: CASRQGMGTGELFF
CDR3nt: TGCGCCAGCAGACAGGGGATGGGCACCGGGGAGCTGTTTTTT

abundance: NA
d_gene: TRBD1
j_gene: TRBJ1-5
v_gene: TRBV7-8
CDR3aa: CASSLWRDSNSNQPQHF
CDR3nt: TGTGCCAGCAGCTTATGGCGGGACAGTAATAGCAATCAGCCCCAGCATTTT

abundance: few
d_gene: NA
j_gene: TRBJ2-7
v_gene: TRBV18
CDR3aa: CASSPRGDEQYF
CDR3nt: TGTGCCAGCTCACCACGGGGGGACGAGCAGTACTTC

abundance: few
d_gene: NA
j_gene: TRBJ2-2
v_gene: TRBV4-2
CDR3aa: CARSQESQGSGTGELFF
CDR3nt: TGTGCCCGCAGCCAAGAGTCACAGGGCTCGGGGACCGGGGAGCTGTTTTTT

abundance: NA
d_gene: NA
j_gene: TRBJ2-3
v_gene: TRBV4-3
CDR3aa: CASSQARRDTQYF
CDR3nt: TGCGCCAGCAGCCAAGCCAGGCGTGATACGCAGTATTTT

abundance: NA
d_gene: NA
j_gene: TRBJ2-3
v_gene: TRBV6-1
CDR3aa: CASSAAGTDTQYF
CDR3nt: TGTGCCAGCAGTGCAGCCGGCACAGATACGCAGTATTTT

abundance: NA
d_gene: TRBD1
j_gene: TRBJ1-3
v_gene: TRBV5-4
CDR3aa: CASSARQGLQGNTIYF
CDR3nt: TGTGCCAGCAGCGCCCGACAGGGTTTACAAGGAAACACCATATATTTT

abundance: NA
d_gene: NA
j_gene: TRBJ2-4
v_gene: TRBV2
CDR3aa: CASRMSTNAKNIQYF
CDR3nt: TGTGCCAGCAGGATGTCGACTAATGCCAAAAACATTCAGTACTTC

abundance: few
d_gene: NA
j_gene: TRBJ1-6
v_gene: TRBV2
CDR3aa: CASSEQGNSPLHF
CDR3nt: TGTGCCAGCAGTGAACAGGGGAATTCACCCCTCCACTTT

abundance: once
d_gene: TRBD2
j_gene: TRBJ2-7
v_gene: TRBV6-5
CDR3aa: CASSALAGSGEQYF
CDR3nt: TGTGCCAGCAGTGCACTAGCGGGCTCTGGGGAGCAGTACTTC

abundance: few
d_gene: NA
j_gene: TRBJ2-3
v_gene: TRBV27
CDR3aa: CASSLPQDWTSTDTQYF
CDR3nt: TGTGCCAGCAGTTTACCCCAAGACTGGACTAGCACAGATACGCAGTATTTT

abundance: NA
d_gene: NA
j_gene: TRBJ1-1
v_gene: TRBV6-6
CDR3aa: CASRPTGSSMNTEAFF
CDR3nt: TGTGCCAGCAGACCGACAGGATCCAGTATGAACACTGAAGCTTTCTTT

abundance: few
d_gene: TRBD1
j_gene: TRBJ2-7
v_gene: TRBV18
CDR3aa: CASSPAGTGGGREQYF
CDR3nt: TGTGCCAGCTCACCAGCGGGGACAGGGGGTGGACGGGAGCAGTACTTC